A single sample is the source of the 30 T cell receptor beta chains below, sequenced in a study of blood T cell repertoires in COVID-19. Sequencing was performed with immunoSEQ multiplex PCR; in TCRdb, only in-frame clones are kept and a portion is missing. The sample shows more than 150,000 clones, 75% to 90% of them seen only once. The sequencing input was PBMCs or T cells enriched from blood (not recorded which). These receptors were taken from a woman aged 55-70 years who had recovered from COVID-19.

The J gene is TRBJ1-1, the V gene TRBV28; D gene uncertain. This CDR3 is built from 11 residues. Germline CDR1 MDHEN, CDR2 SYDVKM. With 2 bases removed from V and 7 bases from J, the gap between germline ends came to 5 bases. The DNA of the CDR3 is TGTGCCAGCAGTTTAGAGGTTGAAGCTTTCTTT. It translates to CASSLEVEAFF.

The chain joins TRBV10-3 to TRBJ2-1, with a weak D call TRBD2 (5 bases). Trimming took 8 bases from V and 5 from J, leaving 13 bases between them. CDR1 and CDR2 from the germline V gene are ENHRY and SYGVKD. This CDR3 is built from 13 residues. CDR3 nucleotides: TGTGCCATCCAGCCGGGGAGAGACAATGAGCAGTTCTTC. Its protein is CAIQPGRDNEQFF.

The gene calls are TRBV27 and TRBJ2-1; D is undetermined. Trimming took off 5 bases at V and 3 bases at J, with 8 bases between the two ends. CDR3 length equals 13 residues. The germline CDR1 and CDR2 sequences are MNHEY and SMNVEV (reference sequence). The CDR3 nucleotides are TGTGCCAGCAGTCACACCCTCTACAATGAGCAGTTCTTC. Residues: CASSHTLYNEQFF.

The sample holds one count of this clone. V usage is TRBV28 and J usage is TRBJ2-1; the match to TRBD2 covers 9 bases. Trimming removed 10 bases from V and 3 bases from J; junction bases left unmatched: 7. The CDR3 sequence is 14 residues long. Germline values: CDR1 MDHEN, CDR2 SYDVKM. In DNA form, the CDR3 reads TGTGCCACTAGCGGGATAGGGTTCTACAATGAGCAGTTCTTC. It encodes CATSGIGFYNEQFF.

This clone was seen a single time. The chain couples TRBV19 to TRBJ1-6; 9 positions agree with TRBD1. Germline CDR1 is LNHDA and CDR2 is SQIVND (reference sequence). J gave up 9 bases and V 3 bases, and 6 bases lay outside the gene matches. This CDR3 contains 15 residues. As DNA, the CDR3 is TGTGCCAGTAGTATCGGACAGGGGACTTCTTCACCCCTCCACTTT. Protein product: CASSIGQGTSSPLHF.

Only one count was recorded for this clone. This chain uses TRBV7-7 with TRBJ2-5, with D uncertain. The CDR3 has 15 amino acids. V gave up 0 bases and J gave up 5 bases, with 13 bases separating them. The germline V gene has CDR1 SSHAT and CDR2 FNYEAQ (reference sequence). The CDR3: CASSLAQTLGETQYF. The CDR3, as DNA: TGTGCCAGCAGCTTAGCTCAAACCCTCGGGGAGACCCAGTACTTC.

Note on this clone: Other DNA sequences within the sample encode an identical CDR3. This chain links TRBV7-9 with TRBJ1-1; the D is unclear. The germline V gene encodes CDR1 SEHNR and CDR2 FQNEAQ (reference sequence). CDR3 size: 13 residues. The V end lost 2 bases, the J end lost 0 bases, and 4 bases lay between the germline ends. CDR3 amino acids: CASSLQMNTEAFF. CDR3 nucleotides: TGTGCCAGCAGCTTACAGATGAACACTGAAGCTTTCTTT.

CDR3: CASSIGGVSNSPLHF. Here the CDR3 DNA reads TGTGCCAGTAGTATAGGGGGCGTCAGTAATTCACCCCTCCACTTT. The chain couples TRBV19 to TRBJ1-6; a possible D gene is TRBD1 (5 bases). The ends were cut back, 1 base at V and 6 bases at J, with 10 bases in the middle. The CDR3 has 15 residues. The germline CDR1 and CDR2 sequences are LNHDA and SQIVND (reference sequence).

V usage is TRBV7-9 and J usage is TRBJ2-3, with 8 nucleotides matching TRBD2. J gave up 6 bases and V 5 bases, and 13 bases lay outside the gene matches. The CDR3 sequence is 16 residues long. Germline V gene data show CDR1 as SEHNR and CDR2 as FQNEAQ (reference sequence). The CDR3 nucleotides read TGTGCCAGCAGCCCGTTAACGGGAGGGCCTCTGGATACGCAGTATTTT. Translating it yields CASSPLTGGPLDTQYF.

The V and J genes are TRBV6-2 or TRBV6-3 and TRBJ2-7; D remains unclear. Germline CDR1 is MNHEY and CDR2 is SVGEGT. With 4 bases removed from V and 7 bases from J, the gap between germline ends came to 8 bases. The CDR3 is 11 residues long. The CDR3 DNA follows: TGTGCCAGCAGTTCCTGGCGGGAGCAGTACTTC. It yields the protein CASSSWREQYF.

The CDR3 region is CASSEGTGQNEQFF. The CDR3 nucleotides read TGCGCCAGCTCCGAGGGAACAGGGCAGAATGAGCAGTTCTTC. The J gene is TRBJ2-1, the V gene TRBV10-1, with D perhaps matching TRBD1 (6 bases). The CDR3 covers 14 residues. V lost 8 bases to trimming and J lost 7 bases, with 18 bases between them. CDR1 is WNHNN, CDR2 SYGVQD, per germline (reference sequence).

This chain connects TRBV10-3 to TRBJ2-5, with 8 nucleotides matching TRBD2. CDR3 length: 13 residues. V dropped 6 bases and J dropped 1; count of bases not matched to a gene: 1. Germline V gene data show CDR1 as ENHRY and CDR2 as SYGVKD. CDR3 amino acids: CAISGLAQETQYF. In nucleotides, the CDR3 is TGTGCCATCAGCGGACTAGCCCAAGAGACCCAGTACTTC.

CDR3 DNA: TGCGCCAGCAGCCCGAGCGGGGGGGCCGAGGCGCGCACGCAGTATTTT. This sequence encodes CASSPSGGAEARTQYF. The chain couples TRBV4-1 to TRBJ2-3, with 10 bases matching TRBD2. Germline loops: CDR1 MGHRA, CDR2 YSYEKL. The trim removed 4 bases at V and 9 bases at J, leaving 13 bases unmatched. This CDR3 contains 16 residues.

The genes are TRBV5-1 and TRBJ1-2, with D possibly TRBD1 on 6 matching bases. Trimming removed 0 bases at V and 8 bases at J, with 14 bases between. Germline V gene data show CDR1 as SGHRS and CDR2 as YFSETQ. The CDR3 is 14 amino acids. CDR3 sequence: CASSLGSAQGGYTF. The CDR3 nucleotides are TGCGCCAGCAGCTTGGGTTCGGCCCAGGGGGGCTACACCTTC.

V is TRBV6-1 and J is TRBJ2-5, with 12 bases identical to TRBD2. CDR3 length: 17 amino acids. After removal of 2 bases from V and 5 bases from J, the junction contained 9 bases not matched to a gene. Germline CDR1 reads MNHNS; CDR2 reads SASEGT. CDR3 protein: CASSEPQLAGGWETQYF. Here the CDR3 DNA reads TGTGCCAGCAGTGAACCCCAACTAGCGGGGGGTTGGGAGACCCAGTACTTC.

CDR3: CASSQDLAAGVSDTQYF. The CDR3 DNA follows: TGTGCCAGCAGCCAAGATTTAGCCGCGGGAGTTTCAGATACGCAGTATTTT. The rearrangement uses TRBV3-1 (or the pseudogene TRBV3-2) and TRBJ2-3, with 7 bases aligning to TRBD2. The CDR3 totals 17 residues. V lost 0 bases, J lost 4 bases, and 10 bases stayed unmatched. The V gene's germline CDR1 is LGHDT and CDR2 YNNKEL (reference sequence).

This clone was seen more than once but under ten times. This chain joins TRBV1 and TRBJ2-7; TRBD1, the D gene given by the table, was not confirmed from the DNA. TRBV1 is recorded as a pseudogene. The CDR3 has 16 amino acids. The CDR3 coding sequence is TGCACCAGCAGCCATGCAAACGGGACACCCGAGATGGAGCAGTACTTC. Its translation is CTSSHANGTPEMEQYF.

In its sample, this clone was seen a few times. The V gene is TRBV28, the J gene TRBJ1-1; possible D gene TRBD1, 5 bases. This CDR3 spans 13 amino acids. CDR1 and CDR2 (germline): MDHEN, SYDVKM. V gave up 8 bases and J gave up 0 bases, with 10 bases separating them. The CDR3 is CASSGGVNTEAFF. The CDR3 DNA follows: TGTGCCAGCTCGGGGGGGGTGAACACTGAAGCTTTCTTT.

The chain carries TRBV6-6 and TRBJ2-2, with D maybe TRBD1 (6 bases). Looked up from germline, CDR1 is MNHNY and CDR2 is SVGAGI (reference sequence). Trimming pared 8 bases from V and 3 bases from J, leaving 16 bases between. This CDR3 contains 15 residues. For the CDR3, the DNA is TGTGCCAGCGTCTCGGCACAGGGATACACCGGGGAGCTGTTTTTT. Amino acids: CASVSAQGYTGELFF.

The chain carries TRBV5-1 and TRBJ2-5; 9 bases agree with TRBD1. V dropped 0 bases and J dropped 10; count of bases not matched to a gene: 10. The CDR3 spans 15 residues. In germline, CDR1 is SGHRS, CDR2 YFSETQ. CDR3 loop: CASSLGPGQGRGQYF. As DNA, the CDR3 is TGCGCCAGCAGCTTGGGACCGGGACAGGGTCGGGGCCAGTACTTC.

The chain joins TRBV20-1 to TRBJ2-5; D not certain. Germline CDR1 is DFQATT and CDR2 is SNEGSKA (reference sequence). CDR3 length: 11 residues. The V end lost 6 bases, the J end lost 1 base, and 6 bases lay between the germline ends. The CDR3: CSAELQETQYF. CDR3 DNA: TGCAGTGCCGAACTCCAAGAGACCCAGTACTTC.

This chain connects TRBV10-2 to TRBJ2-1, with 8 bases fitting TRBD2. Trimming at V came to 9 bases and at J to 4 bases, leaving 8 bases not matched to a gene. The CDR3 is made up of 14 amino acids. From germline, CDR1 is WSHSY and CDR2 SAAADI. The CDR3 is CASRGGVRYNEQFF. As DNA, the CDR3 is TGCGCCAGTCGGGGGGGAGTCAGATACAATGAGCAGTTCTTC.

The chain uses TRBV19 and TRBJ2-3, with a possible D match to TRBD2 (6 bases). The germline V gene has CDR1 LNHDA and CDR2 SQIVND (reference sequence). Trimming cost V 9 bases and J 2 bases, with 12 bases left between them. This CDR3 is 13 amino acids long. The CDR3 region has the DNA TGTGCCAGCACCCCGGGGGACACAGATACGCAGTATTTT. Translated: CASTPGDTDTQYF.

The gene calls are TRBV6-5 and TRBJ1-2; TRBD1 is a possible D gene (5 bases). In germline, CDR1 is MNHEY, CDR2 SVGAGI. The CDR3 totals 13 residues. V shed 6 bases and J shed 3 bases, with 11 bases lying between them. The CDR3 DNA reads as TGTGCCAGCAGGCCAGGGAAGTACTATGGCTACACCTTC. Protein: CASRPGKYYGYTF.

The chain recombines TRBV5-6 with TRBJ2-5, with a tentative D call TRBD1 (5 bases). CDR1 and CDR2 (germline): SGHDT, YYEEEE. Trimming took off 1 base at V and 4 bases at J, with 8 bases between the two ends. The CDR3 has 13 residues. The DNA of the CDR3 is TGTGCCAGCAGCTTGCCAGGGTCAGAGACCCAGTACTTC. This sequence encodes CASSLPGSETQYF. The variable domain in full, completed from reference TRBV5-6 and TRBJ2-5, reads DAGVTQSPTHLIKTRGQQVTLRCSPKSGHDTVSWYQQALGQGPQFIFQYYEEEERQRGNFPDRFSGHQFPNYSSELNVNALLLGDSALYLCASSLPGSETQYFGPGTRLLVL.

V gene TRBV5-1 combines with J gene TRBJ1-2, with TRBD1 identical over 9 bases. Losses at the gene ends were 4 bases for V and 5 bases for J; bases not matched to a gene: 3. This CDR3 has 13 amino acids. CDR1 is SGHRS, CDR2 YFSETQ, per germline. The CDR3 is CASSRDREYGYTF. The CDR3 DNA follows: TGCGCCAGCAGCCGGGACAGGGAGTATGGCTACACCTTC.

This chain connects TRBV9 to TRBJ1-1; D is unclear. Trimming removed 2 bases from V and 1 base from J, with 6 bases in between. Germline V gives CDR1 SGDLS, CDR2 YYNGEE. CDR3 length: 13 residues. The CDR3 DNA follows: TGTGCCAGCAGCGTTCATTCGAACACTGAAGCTTTCTTT. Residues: CASSVHSNTEAFF.

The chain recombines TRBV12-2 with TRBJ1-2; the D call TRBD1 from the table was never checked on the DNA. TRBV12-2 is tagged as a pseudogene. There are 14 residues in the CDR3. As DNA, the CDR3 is TGTGCAAGTCGCCCCAGGCAGGGGTTCTCCTCCAACACCTTC. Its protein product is CASRPRQGFSSNTF.

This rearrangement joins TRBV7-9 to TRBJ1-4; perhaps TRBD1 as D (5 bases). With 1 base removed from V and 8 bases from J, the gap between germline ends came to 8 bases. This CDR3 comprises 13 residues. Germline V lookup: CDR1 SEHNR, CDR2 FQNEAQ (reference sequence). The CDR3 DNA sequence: TGTGCCAGCAGCTTAGTTACAGGAGAAAAACTGTTTTTT. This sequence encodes CASSLVTGEKLFF. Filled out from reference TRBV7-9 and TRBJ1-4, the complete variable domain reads DTGVSQNPRHKITKRGQNVTFRCDPISEHNRLYWYRQTLGQGPEFLTYFQNEAQLEKSRLLSDRFSAERPKGSFSTLEIQRTEQGDSAMYLCASSLVTGEKLFFGSGTQLSVL.

CDR3 region: CASSYSYGDTEAFF. In DNA form, the CDR3 reads TGTGCCAGCAGTTACTCTTACGGGGATACTGAAGCTTTCTTT. The V gene is TRBV6-6, the J gene TRBJ1-1; D is undetermined. Germline assignment: CDR1 MNHNY and CDR2 SVGAGI (reference sequence). The CDR3 is 14 residues long. V lost 0 bases and J 5 bases, leaving 10 bases between the germline ends.